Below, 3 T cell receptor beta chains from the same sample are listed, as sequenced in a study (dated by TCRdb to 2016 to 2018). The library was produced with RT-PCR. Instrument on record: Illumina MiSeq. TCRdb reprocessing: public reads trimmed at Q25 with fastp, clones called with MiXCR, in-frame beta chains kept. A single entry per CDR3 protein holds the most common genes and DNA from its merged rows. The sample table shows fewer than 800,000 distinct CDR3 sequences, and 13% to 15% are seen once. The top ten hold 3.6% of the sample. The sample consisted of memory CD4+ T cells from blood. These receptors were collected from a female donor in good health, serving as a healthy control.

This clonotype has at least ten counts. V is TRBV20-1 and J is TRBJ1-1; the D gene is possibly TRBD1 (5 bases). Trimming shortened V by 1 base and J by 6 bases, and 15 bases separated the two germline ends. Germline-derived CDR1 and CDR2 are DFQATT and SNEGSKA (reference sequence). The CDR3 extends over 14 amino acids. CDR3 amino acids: CSARGGGGRAEAFF. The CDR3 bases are TGCAGTGCTAGAGGTGGTGGGGGGAGGGCTGAAGCTTTCTTT.

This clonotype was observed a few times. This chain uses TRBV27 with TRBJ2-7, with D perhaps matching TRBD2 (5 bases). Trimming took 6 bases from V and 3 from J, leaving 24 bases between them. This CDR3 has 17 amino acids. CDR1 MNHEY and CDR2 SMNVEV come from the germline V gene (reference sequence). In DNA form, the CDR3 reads TGTGCCAGCAGCTACCGGTCTGCTGGTCTGGAGGTCTACGAGCAGTACTTC. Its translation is CASSYRSAGLEVYEQYF.

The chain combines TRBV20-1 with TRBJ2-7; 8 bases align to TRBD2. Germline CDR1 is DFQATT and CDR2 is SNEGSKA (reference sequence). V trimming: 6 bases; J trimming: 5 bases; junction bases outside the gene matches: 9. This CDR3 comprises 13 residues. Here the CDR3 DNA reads TGCAGTGCCCCAGGACTAGCTTCTGACGAGCAGTACTTC. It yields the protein CSAPGLASDEQYF.